One and the same sample provided the 26 T cell receptor beta chains below, sequenced in a study of blood T cells in healthy people across ages. Then a second PCR, running about 6 to 11 cycles, was carried out with a sample-barcoded 5' primer and a J-beta primer mix. One entry per CDR3 protein, called by TCRdb with MiXCR from the 5' RACE reads. The table shows about 830,000 distinct CDR3 sequences, with 62% occurring only once. The source material was blood. The receptors shown here come from a man aged 25-40 years in good health.

This clonotype turned up a few times. The genes are TRBV10-3 and TRBJ2-1; 16 positions agree with TRBD2. The CDR3 runs to 15 residues. The germline CDR1 and CDR2 sequences are ENHRY and SYGVKD. V shed 7 bases and J 13 bases; nucleotides not matched to a gene: 10. CDR3 DNA sequence: TGTGCCATCACGGGGACTAGCGGGGGGGCAGGTGAACAGTTCTTC. Translation gives CAITGTSGGAGEQFF.

This clonotype was recorded many times. V and J are TRBV3-1 and TRBJ2-3; 11 nucleotides align to TRBD2. Trimming took 5 bases from V and 8 from J; bases not matched to a gene: 12. The CDR3 runs to 16 residues. CDR1 and CDR2 from the germline V gene are LGHDT and YNNKEL (reference sequence). CDR3 amino acids: CASSSRLAGSDSTQYF. The CDR3 coding sequence is TGTGCCAGCAGCAGCCGACTAGCGGGGTCCGACAGTACGCAGTATTTT.

This chain connects TRBV4-2 to TRBJ2-5, with 7 bases that match TRBD2. The V gene end was trimmed by 1 base and the J gene end by 0 bases; junction bases not matched to a gene: 8. The germline V gene encodes CDR1 LGHNA and CDR2 YNFKEQ. The CDR3 sequence is 17 residues long. The CDR3 spells CASSQGPAGLYQETQYF. For the CDR3, the DNA is TGTGCCAGCAGCCAAGGACCAGCGGGGTTGTACCAAGAGACCCAGTACTTC.

This chain joins TRBV11-2 and TRBJ2-4, with TRBD2 matching over 7 bases. The J call may be faulty, since TRBJ2-7 better matches the DNA end. In germline, CDR1 is SGHAT, CDR2 FQNNGV. The CDR3 runs to 14 residues. The CDR3 here is CASTDRAGAYEQYF. The CDR3, as DNA: TGTGCCAGCACCGATCGGGCGGGAGCCTACGAGCAGTACTTC.

Only a few counts were recorded for this clonotype. This chain uses TRBV18 with TRBJ2-7, with TRBD1 matching 9 bases. The CDR3 extends over 12 amino acids. V gave up 10 bases and J gave up 4 bases; unmatched junction bases: 5. Germline V CDR1 and CDR2: KGHSH, LQKENI. Written as DNA, the CDR3 is TGTGCCACCGGACAGGGGAGGTACGAGCAGTACTTC. It specifies CATGQGRYEQYF.

The chain links TRBV7-2 to TRBJ2-6; D gene unclear. This CDR3 has 15 amino acids. Germline V gives CDR1 SGHTA, CDR2 FQGNSA. Trimming took off 7 bases at V and 0 bases at J, with 10 bases between the two ends. CDR3 nucleotide sequence: TGTGCCAGCACCAAGCAAGCCTCTGGGGCCAACGTCCTGACTTTC. It specifies CASTKQASGANVLTF.

This clonotype was detected only a few times. The genes are TRBV20-1 and TRBJ2-5, with a tentative D call TRBD2 (5 bases). Germline-derived CDR1 and CDR2 are DFQATT and SNEGSKA (reference sequence). V gave up 5 bases and J gave up 2 bases, with 12 bases separating them. The CDR3 spans 13 residues. The CDR3 loop reads CSARRPGQETQYF. The CDR3 DNA sequence: TGCAGTGCTCGTAGACCGGGGCAAGAGACCCAGTACTTC.

V usage is TRBV5-1 and J usage is TRBJ2-3, with 12 nucleotides matching TRBD2. This CDR3 region has 18 residues. Trimming cost V 6 bases and J 4 bases; bases outside gene matches: 15. From germline, CDR1 is SGHRS and CDR2 YFSETQ. The CDR3 sequence: CASTRSSSGGARADTQYF. The CDR3 DNA reads TGCGCCAGCACCCGAAGTTCTAGCGGGGGGGCCCGGGCAGATACGCAGTATTTT. Combining the CDR3 with reference TRBV5-1 and TRBJ2-3 gives the whole variable domain KAGVTQTPRYLIKTRGQQVTLSCSPISGHRSVSWYQQTPGQGLQFLFEYFSETQRNKGNFPGRFSGRQFSNSRSEMNVSTLELGDSALYLCASTRSSSGGARADTQYFGPGTRLTVL.

The CDR3 is CASSLTEGRTLNTEAFF. The CDR3 DNA sequence: TGTGCCAGCAGCTTAACGGAGGGACGGACTCTAAACACTGAAGCTTTCTTT. The chain uses TRBV11-1 and TRBJ1-1; TRBD1 might be the D (5 bases). Germline CDR1 SGHAT, CDR2 FQDESV (reference sequence). The ends were cut back, 2 bases at V and 2 bases at J, with 18 bases in the middle. The CDR3 is made up of 17 amino acids.

The gene calls are TRBV12-3 or TRBV12-4 and TRBJ2-5; 9 bases line up with TRBD2. Trimming at V came to 2 bases and at J to 5 bases, leaving 6 bases not matched to a gene. This CDR3 is 15 amino acids long. CDR3 region: CASSLLAGALETQYF. For the CDR3, the DNA is TGTGCCAGCAGTTTATTAGCGGGGGCCTTGGAGACCCAGTACTTC.

CDR3 loop: CASSAARGDTGELFF. For the CDR3, the DNA is TGTGCCAGCAGTGCCGCCAGGGGTGACACCGGGGAGCTGTTTTTT. The V gene is TRBV27, the J gene TRBJ2-2; D perhaps matches TRBD1 (6 bases). The ends were cut back, 5 bases at V and 3 bases at J, with 13 bases in the middle. Germline V lookup: CDR1 MNHEY, CDR2 SMNVEV (reference sequence). The CDR3 sequence is 15 residues long.

This chain joins TRBV5-1 and TRBJ2-7; TRBD1 matches 9 bases. V lost 4 bases to trimming and J lost 7 bases; unmatched junction nucleotides: 12. CDR3 length: 15 residues. The V gene's germline CDR1 is SGHRS and CDR2 YFSETQ. CDR3 sequence (DNA): TGCGCCAGCAGCCCCCGCGGGGACAGGGTCCATGAGCAGTACTTC. Amino acid sequence: CASSPRGDRVHEQYF.

The chain joins TRBV2 to TRBJ1-2; weak D call: TRBD1 (5 bases). The ends were cut back, 1 base at V and 10 bases at J, with 13 bases in the middle. The length of the CDR3 is 13 residues. Germline CDR1 is SNHLY and CDR2 is FYNNEI. The CDR3 loop is CASSEDGGADYTF. Here the CDR3 DNA reads TGTGCCAGCAGTGAAGATGGAGGGGCCGACTACACCTTC.

Here the CDR3 reads CASSLVAYNEQFF. CDR3 coding DNA: TGTGCCAGCAGCTTGGTTGCCTACAATGAGCAGTTCTTC. The chain carries TRBV7-9 and TRBJ2-1; D gene uncertain. The CDR3 consists of 13 residues. In germline, CDR1 is SEHNR, CDR2 FQNEAQ (reference sequence). Trimming left V 3 bases short and J 2 bases short, with 5 bases between.

The J gene is TRBJ2-7, the V gene TRBV7-8; 8 positions match TRBD2. CDR1 is SGHVS, CDR2 FQNEAQ, per germline. V dropped 7 bases and J dropped 9; count of bases not matched to a gene: 17. The length of the CDR3 is 15 residues. Here the CDR3 DNA reads TGTGCCAGCATCAAAGCTCGGGGGGGCAACAATGGGCAGTACTTC. Translated: CASIKARGGNNGQYF.

V is TRBV7-2 and J is TRBJ2-1, with TRBD1 as a possible D gene (5 bases). The length of the CDR3 is 14 residues. Germline values: CDR1 SGHTA, CDR2 FQGNSA. V was clipped by 7 bases and J by 9 bases, with 19 bases between them. The CDR3 DNA follows: TGTGCCAGCAACCACAAGACAGATGGTACTGAGCAGTTCTTC. It specifies CASNHKTDGTEQFF.

The chain links TRBV4-2 to TRBJ1-4; perhaps TRBD1 as D (6 bases). V lost 2 bases and J 2 bases, leaving 9 bases between the germline ends. Germline assignment: CDR1 LGHNA and CDR2 YNFKEQ. The CDR3 sequence is 15 residues long. The CDR3, as DNA: TGTGCCAGCAGCCAACGAAGGGGGACTAATGAAAAACTGTTTTTT. As protein: CASSQRRGTNEKLFF.

This clonotype was seen a few times. The V call is TRBV27, the J call TRBJ2-5; a possible D gene is TRBD1 (5 bases). Germline-derived CDR1 and CDR2 are MNHEY and SMNVEV (reference sequence). CDR3 length equals 15 residues. Trimming removed 2 bases from V and 1 base from J, with 11 bases in between. The CDR3 DNA reads as TGTGCCAGCAGTTTAAAGGGGCTTTCCCAAGAGACCCAGTACTTC. It is translated as CASSLKGLSQETQYF.

The CDR3 nucleotides read TGCAGCGTTGAATCGGGGACCCACGAGCAGTACTTC. Amino acid sequence: CSVESGTHEQYF. The chain combines TRBV29-1 with TRBJ2-7; either TRBD1 or TRBD2 may fit D (5 bases each). V was pared by 2 bases and J by 5 bases, with 10 bases between. CDR3 length: 12 amino acids. Germline-derived CDR1 and CDR2 are SQVTM and ANQGSEA.

This chain joins TRBV5-1 and TRBJ2-3; D unresolved. The CDR3 length is 12 residues. The V gene's germline CDR1 is SGHRS and CDR2 YFSETQ. The ends were cut back, 6 bases at V and 4 bases at J, with 9 bases in the middle. This CDR3 reads CASNLNPDTQYF. The CDR3 nucleotides read TGCGCCAGCAATCTAAACCCAGATACGCAGTATTTT.

This chain connects TRBV7-9 to TRBJ1-1; no firm D call. Trimming took 3 bases from V and 3 from J, leaving 8 bases between them. Germline V CDR1 and CDR2: SEHNR, FQNEAQ (reference sequence). The CDR3 contains 13 residues. CDR3: CASSLRKDTEAFF. The CDR3, as DNA: TGTGCCAGCAGCTTGCGAAAGGACACTGAAGCTTTCTTT.

This chain links TRBV20-1 with TRBJ2-3; D possibly matches TRBD1 or TRBD2 (5 bases each). V shed 2 bases and J shed 2 bases, with 8 bases lying between them. CDR1 is DFQATT, CDR2 SNEGSKA, per germline (reference sequence). The CDR3 loop spans 13 amino acids. This CDR3 reads CSARPGTTDTQYF. CDR3 sequence (DNA): TGCAGTGCTAGACCCGGGACCACAGATACGCAGTATTTT.

This clonotype has only one observation. V and J are TRBV20-1 and TRBJ1-6; no firm D call. This CDR3 comprises 15 residues. V lost 1 base to trimming and J lost 4 bases, with 11 bases between them. Germline values: CDR1 DFQATT, CDR2 SNEGSKA (reference sequence). The CDR3 sequence is CSARVGVGYNSPLHF. CDR3 coding DNA: TGCAGTGCTAGAGTGGGAGTCGGGTATAATTCACCCCTCCACTTT.

The J gene is TRBJ2-5, the V gene TRBV20-1; 11 nucleotides align to TRBD1. Germline-derived CDR1 and CDR2 are DFQATT and SNEGSKA (reference sequence). The V gene end was trimmed by 1 base and the J gene end by 2 bases; junction bases not matched to a gene: 9. This CDR3 has 17 amino acids. The CDR3 is CSARAKPWDRGQETQYF. As DNA, the CDR3 is TGCAGTGCTAGAGCGAAACCCTGGGACAGGGGGCAAGAGACCCAGTACTTC.

J is TRBJ2-4 and V is TRBV4-3; D not resolved. The J call may be in error: the DNA end matches TRBJ2-7 better. The CDR3 totals 13 residues. Germline CDR1 LGHNA, CDR2 YSLEER. The CDR3 DNA sequence: TGCGCCAGCAGCCAAGATAATAGAGGCGAGCAGTACTTC. It specifies CASSQDNRGEQYF.

V and J are TRBV10-3 and TRBJ2-1, with 11 bases lining up with TRBD2. V lost 6 bases to trimming and J lost 10 bases; unmatched junction nucleotides: 5. The CDR3 consists of 13 residues. The V gene's germline CDR1 is ENHRY and CDR2 SYGVKD. The CDR3 protein is CAIRGLAVSEQFF. CDR3 sequence (DNA): TGTGCCATCAGGGGACTAGCGGTATCCGAGCAGTTCTTC.